These T cell receptor beta chains were read from a single sample in a study of cytomegalovirus exposure and HLA in healthy donors. TCRdb's table, derived via immunoSEQ multiplex PCR, lists solely in-frame clones and lacks some. The sample lists over 150,000 clones; around 81% were seen once. Sequencing was carried out using PBMCs. These receptors came from a woman between 50 and 59 years old in good health and CMV-seronegative. Both conserved end residues are part of each CDR3. A D gene is named only where the DNA matches it firmly. Where a row states a size, it is once, few, many or the class of an expanded clone; other rows omit it.

NA	TRBV7-9	TRBJ2-3	NA	TGTGCCAGCAGCTTAGCGGGGCCCGGCACAGATACGCAGTATTTT	CASSLAGPGTDTQYF
NA	TRBV10-3	TRBJ2-2	NA	TGTGCCATCAGCGTAGGGACACTGAACACCGGGGAGCTGTTTTTT	CAISVGTLNTGELFF
NA	TRBV18	TRBJ1-6	NA	TGTGCCAGCTCACCGGGGCCTGATAATTCACCCCTCCACTTT	CASSPGPDNSPLHF
TRBD1	TRBV7-2	TRBJ2-2	NA	TGTGCCAGCAGCTTCTTCGGGACAGCGAACACCGGGGAGCTGTTTTTT	CASSFFGTANTGELFF
TRBD1	TRBV6-5	TRBJ2-2	NA	TGTGCCAGCAGTTATATCGGGACAGGGGAGACCGGGGAGCTTTTTTTT	CASSYIGTGETGELFF
NA	TRBV5-6	TRBJ1-1	NA	TGTGCCAGCAGCTTCTTAGACACCTCGAACACTGAAGCTTTCTTT	CASSFLDTSNTEAFF
NA	TRBV7-9	TRBJ2-3	few	TGTGCCAGCAGCCAGGCACACGGCTCTAGCACAGATACGCAGTATTTT	CASSQAHGSSTDTQYF
NA	TRBV6-6	TRBJ2-7	NA	TGTGCCAGCAGTACGGGTTCGGGGGAGCAGTACTTC	CASSTGSGEQYF
TRBD2	TRBV12-5	TRBJ2-1	NA	TGTGCTAGTGGTCCCCGGGAGGATGAGCAGTTCTTC	CASGPREDEQFF
NA	TRBV10-3	TRBJ1-6	NA	TGTGCCATCAGTGAGTCGAATGGAGGCGGATCACCCCTCCACTTT	CAISESNGGGSPLHF
NA	TRBV5-8	TRBJ1-6	few	TGTGCCAGCAGCTTGGACAGCCGAGCTAATTCACCCCTCCACTTT	CASSLDSRANSPLHF
TRBD2	TRBV11-3	TRBJ2-2	NA	TGTGCCAGCAGCTATCCCGGGGGGGGTGGGGGCCTCTGGAACACCGGGGAGCTGTTTTTT	CASSYPGGGGGLWNTGELFF
TRBD2	TRBV7-2	TRBJ2-1	NA	TGTGCCAGCACCGAAGGACTAGCAGCCTACAATGAGCAGTTCTTC	CASTEGLAAYNEQFF
NA	TRBV4-3	TRBJ2-4	few	TGCGCCAGCAGCCAAACTAGATCCGGGGCCAAAAACATTCAGTACTTC	CASSQTRSGAKNIQYF
NA	TRBV28	TRBJ1-6	NA	TGTGCCAGCAGCCCCCTTGGTATCGGAGGGGAGTCCTATAATTCACCCCTCCACTTT	CASSPLGIGGESYNSPLHF
TRBD1	TRBV6-6	TRBJ1-2	once	TGTGCCAGCAGTTACTCGGCCTCGGGACAGGGAGAAGGCTACACCTTC	CASSYSASGQGEGYTF
TRBD2	TRBV11-2	TRBJ2-1	NA	TGTGCCAGCAGCCCTAGACTAGCGGGGGGGCCTGGTGAGCAGTTCTTC	CASSPRLAGGPGEQFF
NA	TRBV6-1	TRBJ2-1	few	TGTGCCAGCAGTGAATCCCGGGGTTACAATGAGCAGTTCTTC	CASSESRGYNEQFF
TRBD1	TRBV18	TRBJ1-2	NA	TGTGCCAGCTCACACGACAGGGGGCGCCTGGATGGCTACACCTTC	CASSHDRGRLDGYTF
NA	TRBV4-3	TRBJ2-3	NA	TGCGCCAGCAGCGGACAGCAATACACAGATACGCAGTATTTT	CASSGQQYTDTQYF
NA	TRBV7-2	TRBJ2-5	NA	TGTGCCAGCAGCTTCCCCGGAGGGGTAACTCAGTACTTC	CASSFPGGVTQYF
TRBD2	TRBV19	TRBJ2-1	NA	TGTGCCAGTAGTATCACTCAGCGGGGGCCGTACAATGAGCAGTTCTTC	CASSITQRGPYNEQFF
TRBD1	TRBV2	TRBJ1-2	NA	TGTGCCAGCAGTGAGGACAGGGTCTATGGCTACACCTTC	CASSEDRVYGYTF
NA	TRBV10-3	TRBJ1-1	NA	TGTGCCATCAGAGCTAATTGGAACACTGAAGCTTTCTTT	CAIRANWNTEAFF
TRBD1	TRBV6-5	TRBJ2-5	once	TGTGCCAGCACCAAGGACGGGACAGCCCAAGAGACCCAGTACTTC	CASTKDGTAQETQYF
NA	TRBV6-1	TRBJ1-5	once	TGTGCCAGCAGGACAGTAAGCAATCAGCCCCAGCATTTT	CASRTVSNQPQHF
TRBD1	TRBV11-2	TRBJ2-1	NA	TGTGCCAGCAGCTTAGATCGGGACAGTACTTCCTACAATGAGCAGTTCTTC	CASSLDRDSTSYNEQFF
TRBD1	TRBV2	TRBJ2-1	NA	TGTGCCAGCAGACCTGGACAGGGGACCTACAATGAGCAGTTCTTC	CASRPGQGTYNEQFF
NA	TRBV5-6	TRBJ2-7	NA	TGTGCCAGCAGCTTTAGTCGGAGGGGCGAGCAGTACTTC	CASSFSRRGEQYF
TRBD1	TRBV10-2	TRBJ1-6	NA	TGCGCCAGCAGTGAGGACAGGGAAAATCTCCACTTT	CASSEDRENLHF
TRBD2	TRBV6-1	TRBJ2-1	NA	TGTGCCAGCGAATCAGCGGGGTATAATGAGCAGTTCTTC	CASESAGYNEQFF
TRBD1	TRBV2	TRBJ2-1	NA	TGTGCCAGCAGCCCAGGGGGCCGGAGGGAGCAGTTCTTC	CASSPGGRREQFF
NA	TRBV11-1	TRBJ2-5	once	TGTGCCAGCAGCCCGCGGACAGAAGAGACCCAGTACTTC	CASSPRTEETQYF
NA	TRBV30	TRBJ2-7	NA	TGTGCCTGGAAGGTAGTAGGGGCCCCCTACGAGCAGTACTTC	CAWKVVGAPYEQYF
NA	TRBV7-2	TRBJ1-3	NA	TGTGCCAGCAGCTTAGATAGTAGGCGGGGGGCTGCTGGAAACACCATATATTTT	CASSLDSRRGAAGNTIYF
NA	TRBV7-9	TRBJ2-7	once	TGTGCCAGCAGCCGACACCCGCCCCCCTACGAGCAGTACTTC	CASSRHPPPYEQYF
TRBD1	TRBV9	TRBJ1-6	NA	TGTGCCAGCAGCGTGGGACAGGGGAGGTCACCCCTCCACTTT	CASSVGQGRSPLHF
TRBD1	TRBV9	TRBJ1-2	NA	TGTGCCAGCAGCGTAGAAACGGGACAGGGCCATGGCTACACCTTC	CASSVETGQGHGYTF
TRBD1	TRBV4-3	TRBJ2-7	NA	TGCGCCAGCAGCCAAGGGGGACAGGCCGCCTACGAGCAGTACTTC	CASSQGGQAAYEQYF
NA	TRBV27	TRBJ1-2	few	TGTGCCAGCAGTTTATCGGAAGGCGGCGGCTACACCTTC	CASSLSEGGGYTF
NA	TRBV6-1	TRBJ1-5	NA	TGTGCCAGCAGCTGGGCCAGGGTGGAACAGCCCCAGCATTTT	CASSWARVEQPQHF
TRBD1	TRBV29-1	TRBJ1-5	once	TGCAGCGCCCTGACCGGGACAGGGAATCAGCCCCAGCATTTT	CSALTGTGNQPQHF
TRBD1	TRBV6-6	TRBJ1-1	few	TGTGCCAGCAGTTACCCGGGACAGGGGGCAACTGAAGCTTTCTTT	CASSYPGQGATEAFF
NA	TRBV19	TRBJ2-7	NA	TGTGCCAGTAGTACCGGTCCAACCCCCCTCTACGAGCAGTACTTC	CASSTGPTPLYEQYF
TRBD2	TRBV7-9	TRBJ2-1	NA	TGTGCCAGCAGCTTAGTGGTGACTAGCGCTAAGCGAAGAAATGAGCAGTTCTTC	CASSLVVTSAKRRNEQFF
NA	TRBV29-1	TRBJ1-2	NA	TGCAGCGTTCCTAGGGCAGGGGTTGAGGCTAACTATGGCTACACCTTC	CSVPRAGVEANYGYTF
NA	TRBV7-3	TRBJ2-3	NA	TGTTCCAGCAGCTTAAGGATGAGACTAGAACGCACAGATACGCAGTATTTT	CSSSLRMRLERTDTQYF
NA	TRBV2	TRBJ1-1	NA	TGTGCCAGCAGTGTTGTAAGGAACAGGGAAGCTTTCTTT	CASSVVRNREAFF
TRBD2	TRBV2	TRBJ2-2	NA	TGTGCCAGCACGGGACTAGCGGGCACCGGGGAGCTGTTTTTT	CASTGLAGTGELFF
TRBD1	TRBV5-1	TRBJ2-7	NA	TGCGCCAGCAGCCTGGGACAGGGGTCAGCCTACGAGCAGTACTTC	CASSLGQGSAYEQYF
NA	TRBV6-5	TRBJ2-7	NA	TGTGCCAGCAGTTACTCGAACAGGGTGGTCTACGAGCAGTACTTC	CASSYSNRVVYEQYF